These 24 T cell receptor beta chains were all obtained from the same sample, sequenced in a study of blood T cells in healthy people across ages. With a J-beta primer mix and a sample-barcoded 5' primer, a second PCR ran about 7 to 12 cycles. A single record per CDR3 protein comes from TCRdb applying MiXCR to the 5' RACE reads. The sample has under 850,000 distinct CDR3 sequences, roughly 35% seen once. What was sequenced was blood. The receptors were gathered from a man aged 18 to 29 in good health.

This clonotype was found many times. V and J are TRBV10-3 and TRBJ2-1, with D possibly called TRBD1 or TRBD2 (5 bases each). The germline V and J ends were trimmed by 5 bases and 1 base, with 15 bases remaining between them. This CDR3 is built from 16 residues. Germline-derived CDR1 and CDR2 are ENHRY and SYGVKD. CDR3 sequence: CAISPGTFTSYNEQFF. CDR3 nucleotide sequence: TGTGCCATCAGTCCAGGGACCTTTACGTCCTACAATGAGCAGTTCTTC.

Many counts were recorded for this clonotype. This chain uses TRBV9 with TRBJ1-2; no definite D call. The CDR3 is 14 residues long. Germline V gene sequence: CDR1 SGDLS, CDR2 YYNGEE. V was trimmed by 0 bases and J by 5 bases, leaving 11 bases between them. The CDR3 is CASSVGGGTYGYTF. The CDR3 nucleotides are TGTGCCAGCAGCGTAGGCGGAGGCACTTATGGCTACACCTTC.

In this sample, this clonotype turned up a few times. Since a much larger clone is just one base distant, this may be a read error. This CDR3 is CASSQEVASGGTDTQYF. Here the CDR3 DNA reads TGCGCCAGCAGCCAAGAGGTTGCTAGCGGGGGCACAGATACGCAGTATTTT. J is TRBJ2-3 and V is TRBV4-3; 9 positions match TRBD2. The ends lost 0 bases at V and 1 base at J; junction bases unmatched: 5. Germline V gene sequence: CDR1 LGHNA, CDR2 YSLEER. The CDR3 has 17 amino acids.

The V gene is TRBV12-3 or TRBV12-4, the J gene TRBJ1-1; D ambiguous. V was shortened by 4 bases and J by 5 bases, with 14 bases between the two germline ends. This CDR3 is built from 14 residues. This CDR3 is CASSSTQKWTEAFF. DNA for the CDR3: TGTGCCAGCAGTTCCACCCAAAAGTGGACTGAAGCTTTCTTT.

The chain recombines TRBV7-9 with TRBJ2-5; 9 positions agree with TRBD1. The CDR3 runs 15 residues. V lost 1 base and J lost 5; bases outside the gene matches: 5. Looked up from germline, CDR1 is SEHNR and CDR2 is FQNEAQ (reference sequence). In DNA form, the CDR3 reads TGTGCCAGCAGCTTAGGGGACAGGGTCATTGAGACCCAGTACTTC. Protein: CASSLGDRVIETQYF.

The chain is built from TRBV15 and TRBJ1-4, with 12 positions matching TRBD1. Germline loops: CDR1 LNHNV, CDR2 YYDKDF (reference sequence). The CDR3 contains 16 residues. With V trimmed by 7 bases and J by 6 bases, 9 bases remained unmatched. The CDR3 DNA reads as TGTGCCACCAACTCGGGACAGGGGGCGTTGTATGAAAAACTGTTTTTT. This encodes CATNSGQGALYEKLFF. The full variable domain, rest sourced from reference TRBV15 and TRBJ1-4, is DAMVIQNPRYQVTQFGKPVTLSCSQTLNHNVMYWYQQKSSQAPKLLFHYYDKDFNNEADTPDNFQSRRPNTSFCFLDIRSPGLGDTAMYLCATNSGQGALYEKLFFGSGTQLSVL.

The V gene is TRBV7-2, the J gene TRBJ2-1; TRBD1 agrees at 9 bases. Germline V gives CDR1 SGHTA, CDR2 FQGNSA. Trimming took 5 bases from V and 2 from J; bases not matched to a gene: 16. The CDR3 contains 19 residues. The CDR3 DNA reads as TGTGCCAGCAGCACCCCTTTAGGAGGGACAGGGAGTGCCTACAATGAGCAGTTCTTC. Its translation: CASSTPLGGTGSAYNEQFF.

The chain joins TRBV20-1 to TRBJ2-3, with D uncertain. The germline V gene has CDR1 DFQATT and CDR2 SNEGSKA (reference sequence). CDR3 length equals 15 residues. Trimming pared 3 bases from V and 0 bases from J, leaving 13 bases between. CDR3 amino acids: CSARSDGSSTDTQYF. CDR3 bases: TGCAGTGCTAGGTCGGACGGTTCTAGCACAGATACGCAGTATTTT.

V is TRBV12-3 or TRBV12-4 and J is TRBJ2-7; 10 bases are a match to TRBD1. The CDR3 length is 15 residues. Unmatched junction bases numbered 11, after V lost 6 bases and J lost 6 bases. CDR3 residues: CASSQRTGGPGEQYF. The CDR3 DNA follows: TGTGCCAGCAGCCAGCGGACAGGGGGTCCGGGCGAGCAGTACTTC.

This chain joins TRBV29-1 and TRBJ2-7; the D gene is possibly TRBD2 (5 bases). The length of the CDR3 is 13 residues. Germline loops: CDR1 SQVTM, CDR2 ANQGSEA. The germline V and J ends were trimmed by 4 bases and 7 bases, with 17 bases remaining between them. Here the CDR3 DNA reads TGCAGCGTTGTTATAATCGGGGTGGGGGAGCAGTACTTC. Protein sequence: CSVVIIGVGEQYF.

This clonotype was seen ten or more times. The chain combines TRBV12-3 or TRBV12-4 with TRBJ2-4; the match to TRBD1 covers 7 bases. This CDR3 is built from 13 residues. Trimming took 10 bases from V and 5 from J; bases not matched to a gene: 8. The CDR3 sequence: CATRGQGENIQYF. In DNA, the CDR3 is TGTGCCACCCGAGGGCAGGGGGAAAACATTCAGTACTTC.

This clonotype showed up just once. V and J are TRBV4-1 and TRBJ2-7; D is unresolved. This CDR3 is 14 amino acids long. Trimming took off 0 bases at V and 7 bases at J, with 13 bases between the two ends. Germline CDR1 MGHRA, CDR2 YSYEKL. The CDR3 region is CASSQDLLPNEQYF. CDR3 bases: TGCGCCAGCAGCCAAGATCTCCTGCCCAATGAGCAGTACTTC.

This clonotype turned up a few times. The chain couples TRBV25-1 to TRBJ2-5; 8 bases map to TRBD1. With V trimmed by 3 bases and J by 5 bases, 8 bases remained unmatched. In germline, CDR1 is MGHDK, CDR2 SYGVNS. The CDR3 has 15 amino acids. CDR3 residues: CASSDRTGQRETQYF. CDR3 nucleotides: TGTGCCAGCAGTGATAGGACAGGGCAGAGGGAGACCCAGTACTTC.

The rearrangement links TRBV28 to TRBJ1-1, with D uncertain. Germline CDR1 is MDHEN and CDR2 is SYDVKM. The CDR3 contains 13 residues. V was trimmed by 6 bases and J by 4 bases, leaving 12 bases between them. CDR3 in DNA: TGTGCCAGCAGCCCTACTGACACCACTGAAGCTTTCTTT. This translates into CASSPTDTTEAFF.

With respect to this clonotype: A much larger clone lies one base from this, so it may be a read error. The CDR3 sequence is CTSRETGGAYNEQFF. DNA for the CDR3: TGTACCAGCAGGGAGACAGGGGGAGCGTACAATGAGCAGTTCTTC. V gene TRBV12-3 or TRBV12-4 combines with J gene TRBJ2-1, with 9 bases identical to TRBD1. The length of the CDR3 is 15 residues.

The chain has TRBV12-3 or TRBV12-4 and TRBJ2-1; 9 bases are a match to TRBD1. The CDR3 spans 15 residues. Trimming took 5 bases from V and 2 from J; bases not matched to a gene: 4. The CDR3 spells CASSGGTGTYNEQFF. The CDR3 coding sequence is TGTGCCAGCAGTGGTGGGACAGGGACCTACAATGAGCAGTTCTTC.

The chain has TRBV9 and TRBJ2-1; 8 nucleotides match TRBD2. CDR3 size: 17 residues. Germline V CDR1 and CDR2: SGDLS, YYNGEE. Trimming took 0 bases from V and 8 from J; bases not matched to a gene: 13. The DNA for the CDR3 is TGTGCCAGCAGCGTAGAAGGTAGCGGGGCGGGTCGGGATGAGCAGTTCTTC. This encodes CASSVEGSGAGRDEQFF.

The rearrangement links TRBV7-9 to TRBJ1-1, with unresolved D. Trimming stripped 2 bases from V and 1 base from J, with 5 bases between. This CDR3 spans 13 amino acids. Germline assignment: CDR1 SEHNR and CDR2 FQNEAQ (reference sequence). In nucleotides, the CDR3 is TGTGCCAGCAGCTTAATGGGGAACACTGAAGCTTTCTTT. It codes for CASSLMGNTEAFF.

This clonotype appeared a few times. The chain uses TRBV20-1 and TRBJ2-4; 10 bases map to TRBD1. The germline V gene encodes CDR1 DFQATT and CDR2 SNEGSKA (reference sequence). The CDR3 is 15 residues long. With V trimmed by 3 bases and J by 13 bases, 15 bases remained unmatched. The CDR3 region has the DNA TGCAGTGCTAGTCATGGGACAGGGGAATTAAATGAGCAGTACTTC. Protein: CSASHGTGELNEQYF.

The genes are TRBV11-2 and TRBJ2-5; 7 bases map to TRBD2. V lost 0 bases and J lost 5; bases outside the gene matches: 9. The germline V gene has CDR1 SGHAT and CDR2 FQNNGV. This CDR3 has 16 residues. DNA for the CDR3: TGTGCCAGCAGCTTAGATCTGGGCGGGGGAAGGGAGACCCAGTACTTC. Protein sequence: CASSLDLGGGRETQYF.

Comments on this clonotype: Its ends do not fully match the called genes, so a read error is possible. The chain is built from TRBV4-3 and TRBJ1-1; maybe TRBD1 (5 bases). The V gene's germline CDR1 is LGHNA and CDR2 YSLEER. The CDR3 contains 19 residues. CDR3 nucleotides: TGCGCCAGCGGCCAAGAAGCAAGGGGCCCTCCTACGGGGAACACTGAAGCTTTCTTT. Translation: CASGQEARGPPTGNTEAFF.

The CDR3 DNA follows: TGCAGTGCAGACGAGACAGGGAGGAAGGATGGCTACACCTTC. As protein: CSADETGRKDGYTF. The chain joins TRBV20-1 to TRBJ1-2, with 7 bases fitting TRBD1. The CDR3 is 14 residues long. Germline assignment: CDR1 DFQATT and CDR2 SNEGSKA (reference sequence). The junction had 13 bases not matched to a gene; V was cut back by 6 bases and J by 6 bases.

The chain is built from TRBV18 and TRBJ2-5; D may be TRBD1 or TRBD2 (5 bases each). Per the germline V gene, CDR1 is KGHSH and CDR2 is LQKENI. This CDR3 has 16 amino acids. V was clipped by 2 bases and J by 3 bases, with 16 bases between them. CDR3 coding DNA: TGTGCCAGCTCACCAAACGCAGGGAGTTTGGAAGAGACCCAGTACTTC. This codes for CASSPNAGSLEETQYF.

This CDR3 is CASSQRGTGIIYNEQYF. DNA of the CDR3: TGCGCCAGCAGCCAAAGGGGAACGGGGATTATCTACAATGAGCAGTACTTC. The chain joins TRBV4-3 to TRBJ2-1, with D possibly being TRBD1 or TRBD2 (5 bases each). With the DNA end fitting TRBJ2-7 better, the J assignment may be wrong. The V gene's germline CDR1 is LGHNA and CDR2 YSLEER. The CDR3 totals 17 residues.